This TCR beta chain is drawn from a study of blood T cell repertoires in COVID-19. Study in general: Acute-phase and convalescent COVID-19 samples originated in the United States, Italy and Spain. PBMCs, B-cell-depleted T cells, or T cells provided the cDNA or gDNA that made up the material.

With 7 bases removed from V and 4 bases from J, the gap between germline ends came to 19 bases. Germline V gene sequence: CDR1 SNHLY, CDR2 FYNNEI. The CDR3 totals 15 residues. In the source study's methods: Estimated nucleated cell counts came from reference gene primer amplification. Produced via immunoSEQ multiplex PCR; TCRdb's table is partial and in-frame only. V, J and clone size were drawn from that table, and D and trimming were deduced from the DNA. The data show some 270,000 clones, around 89% seen once. The TCR originated in a man aged 25-40 years with acute or convalescent COVID-19. The chain is built from TRBV2 and TRBJ2-5; possible D gene TRBD2, 5 bases. The specimen was peripheral blood. CDR3 in DNA: TGTGCCAGCACCCCCCGGTGGGTGGAGGTAGAGACCCAGTACTTC. It encodes CASTPRWVEVETQYF.